These 8 T cell receptor beta chains share one sample of origin, sequenced in a study of identical twins. One entry per CDR3 protein, called by TCRdb with MiXCR from the 5' RACE reads. This sample has fewer than 500,000 distinct CDR3 sequences, with 20% to 25% found just once. These data were likewise used in another study, on T cells expressing NK-cell markers.

Input material: CD4+ T cells sorted from blood. The receptors stem from a woman aged 18-30 years in good health.

This rearrangement joins TRBV7-2 to TRBJ2-6; D uncertain. This CDR3 spans 16 amino acids. Germline CDR1 reads SGHTA; CDR2 reads FQGNSA. Trimming removed 8 bases from V and 0 bases from J, with 14 bases in between. The DNA of the CDR3 is TGTGCCAGCGGCGAGTTCGGTATCTCTGGGGCCAACGTCCTGACTTTC. As protein: CASGEFGISGANVLTF. Looking up the rest from reference TRBV7-2 and TRBJ2-6 gives the full variable domain: GAGVSQSPSNKVTEKGKDVELRCDPISGHTALYWYRQSLGQGLEFLIYFQGNSAPDKSGLPSDRFSAERTGGSVSTLTIQRTQQEDSAVYLCASGEFGISGANVLTFGAGSRLTVL.

The chain links TRBV20-1 to TRBJ2-7; 8 bases are a match to TRBD2. CDR1 and CDR2 from the germline V gene are DFQATT and SNEGSKA (reference sequence). The J segment lost 0 bases and the V segment lost 0 bases, leaving 4 bases of the junction unmatched. The CDR3 contains 15 residues. In DNA, the CDR3 is TGCAGTGCTAGAGATCTGAGCGGGGGCTCCTACGAGCAGTACTTC. Translated: CSARDLSGGSYEQYF.

The CDR3 DNA follows: TGCGCCAGCAGCCAAGATCTTACGGGTTTCCAAGCTTTCTTT. Translating gives CASSQDLTGFQAFF. This sequence joins TRBV4-3 and TRBJ1-1; no reliable D call. V dropped 0 bases and J dropped 9 bases, with 14 bases sitting between them. The germline gives CDR1 LGHNA, CDR2 YSLEER. The CDR3 is made up of 14 amino acids.

The chain carries TRBV12-3 or TRBV12-4 and TRBJ2-7; 7 nucleotides match TRBD1. The CDR3 extends over 16 amino acids. The J segment lost 2 bases and the V segment lost 2 bases, leaving 9 bases of the junction unmatched. CDR3: CASSLWDSSQAYEQYF. The CDR3 DNA sequence: TGTGCCAGCAGTTTATGGGACAGCAGTCAAGCCTACGAGCAGTACTTC.

The rearrangement uses TRBV12-3 or TRBV12-4 and TRBJ2-7; 8 bases agree with TRBD2. The V segment lost 5 bases and the J segment 1 base; nucleotides outside the gene matches: 1. The CDR3 is made up of 13 amino acids. For the CDR3, the DNA is TGTGCCAGCAGTGCGGGAGGTTCCTACGAGCAGTACTTC. Its translation is CASSAGGSYEQYF.

The genes are TRBV28 and TRBJ2-2; D unresolved. The CDR3 extends over 16 amino acids. Per germline, CDR1 MDHEN and CDR2 SYDVKM. V was clipped by 2 bases and J by 6 bases, with 16 bases between them. The CDR3 sequence: CASSLDVFVYSGELFF. In DNA form, the CDR3 reads TGTGCCAGCAGTTTAGATGTCTTTGTGTACTCCGGGGAGCTGTTTTTT.

The chain combines TRBV4-3 with TRBJ2-2; 12 bases agree with TRBD2. Losses at the gene ends were 3 bases for V and 5 bases for J; bases not matched to a gene: 16. The CDR3 is made up of 20 amino acids. Germline CDR1 LGHNA, CDR2 YSLEER. Written as DNA, the CDR3 is TGCGCCAGCAGCCATCACATGGTGGCTAGCGGGAGGGCTCGGACCGGGGAGCTGTTTTTT. This sequence encodes CASSHHMVASGRARTGELFF.

This clonotype was observed a handful of times. This chain uses TRBV10-2 with TRBJ2-3, with 13 bases fitting TRBD2. This CDR3 contains 16 residues. V lost 6 bases and J lost 2; bases outside the gene matches: 5. CDR1 and CDR2 (germline): WSHSY, SAAADI. In nucleotides, the CDR3 is TGCGCCAGCAGGGTAGGACTAGCGGGGGTCACAGATACGCAGTATTTT. It specifies CASRVGLAGVTDTQYF.